The 15 T cell receptor beta chains listed next were all sequenced from one sample in a study of blood T cell repertoires in COVID-19. Using immunoSEQ multiplex PCR, the repertoire was profiled, and TCRdb retains in-frame clones only, with some absent. Of 60,000 to 90,000 clones listed, roughly 88% are singletons. The sample comprised peripheral blood. Receptors were obtained from a woman in her forties or fifties with acute or convalescent COVID-19.

This rearrangement joins TRBV27 to TRBJ1-5; TRBD1 matches 7 bases. CDR3 length equals 15 residues. V lost 2 bases and J lost 2; bases outside the gene matches: 3. The germline V gene encodes CDR1 MNHEY and CDR2 SMNVEV (reference sequence). The CDR3 loop is CASSLTGVGNQPQHF. CDR3 DNA: TGTGCCAGCAGTTTAACAGGGGTGGGCAATCAGCCCCAGCATTTT.

The chain uses TRBV11-2 and TRBJ2-5; 7 bases line up with TRBD1. The CDR3 covers 15 residues. The V gene's germline CDR1 is SGHAT and CDR2 FQNNGV. The V segment lost 5 bases and the J segment 2 bases; nucleotides outside the gene matches: 8. The CDR3 bases are TGTGCCAGCAGCCCCGGGACAGTCACACAAGAGACCCAGTACTTC. Translating it yields CASSPGTVTQETQYF.

This clone was detected only once. The chain has TRBV19 and TRBJ1-5; 10 nucleotides align to TRBD1. V shed 4 bases and J 15 bases; nucleotides not matched to a gene: 3. CDR1 and CDR2 from the germline V gene are LNHDA and SQIVND (reference sequence). CDR3 length: 11 residues. The CDR3 region has the DNA TGTGCCAGTAGTACCTGGACAGGGGGGCATTTT. This gives the protein CASSTWTGGHF.

The table lists this clone with a few counts. This chain links TRBV12-5 with TRBJ1-5, with a tentative D call TRBD1 (5 bases). The CDR3 runs to 13 residues. Germline V gene sequence: CDR1 LGHNT, CDR2 FRNRAP. V gave up 1 base and J gave up 6 bases, with 7 bases separating them. The CDR3 DNA reads as TGTGCTAGTGGTTTGGACGGGGGTCAGCCCCAGCATTTT. Translating gives CASGLDGGQPQHF.

The chain uses TRBV18 and TRBJ2-7, with 10 positions matching TRBD1. This CDR3 is built from 14 residues. Germline CDR1 and CDR2: KGHSH and LQKENI. The junction had 8 bases not matched to a gene; V was cut back by 8 bases and J by 4 bases. The CDR3 sequence: CASAAGTGVYEQYF. CDR3 DNA: TGTGCCAGCGCAGCCGGGACAGGGGTTTACGAGCAGTACTTC.

Only one count was recorded for this clone. The rearrangement links TRBV5-6 to TRBJ2-7; D remains unclear. The V and J ends lost 1 base and 4 bases respectively, with 12 bases between them. From germline, CDR1 is SGHDT and CDR2 YYEEEE. The CDR3 extends over 14 amino acids. Here the CDR3 DNA reads TGTGCCAGCAGCTTGCGAGTCTCGCTTTACGAGCAGTACTTC. Encoded protein: CASSLRVSLYEQYF.

This chain links TRBV5-1 with TRBJ1-2; TRBD1 might be the D (6 bases). From germline, CDR1 is SGHRS and CDR2 YFSETQ. V dropped 0 bases and J dropped 6 bases, with 18 bases sitting between them. CDR3 length: 16 residues. The CDR3 reads CASSLALRTAIDGYTF. CDR3 sequence (DNA): TGCGCCAGCAGCTTGGCCTTGCGGACAGCTATCGATGGCTACACCTTC.

The chain employs TRBV5-1 and TRBJ1-6; 8 nucleotides align to TRBD1. The CDR3 loop spans 16 amino acids. The junction had 8 bases not matched to a gene; V was cut back by 0 bases and J by 9 bases. CDR1 is SGHRS, CDR2 YFSETQ, per germline. For the CDR3, the DNA is TGCGCCAGCAGCTTGGACCCGGACAGGGCTTCTTCACCCCTCCACTTT. Protein: CASSLDPDRASSPLHF.

This chain uses TRBV6-5 with TRBJ1-1; D possibly corresponds to TRBD1 (5 bases). The CDR3 covers 13 residues. CDR1 and CDR2 (germline): MNHEY, SVGAGI. Trimming left V 2 bases short and J 2 bases short, with 6 bases between. CDR3 protein: CASSYDSNTEAFF. Written as DNA, the CDR3 is TGTGCCAGCAGTTACGACAGTAACACTGAAGCTTTCTTT.

This clone was seen more than once but under ten times. The chain has TRBV7-9 and TRBJ2-3; TRBD2 matches 9 bases. V dropped 5 bases and J dropped 3; count of bases not matched to a gene: 15. The germline gives CDR1 SEHNR, CDR2 FQNEAQ (reference sequence). The CDR3 covers 18 residues. The CDR3 DNA reads as TGTGCCAGCAGCCTCACAAACTTAGCGGGAGTGGGTACAGATACGCAGTATTTT. It specifies CASSLTNLAGVGTDTQYF.

This sequence joins TRBV7-9 and TRBJ2-7, with 8 bases identical to TRBD2. V dropped 0 bases and J dropped 3; count of bases not matched to a gene: 7. Germline CDR1 SEHNR, CDR2 FQNEAQ (reference sequence). The CDR3 totals 16 residues. As DNA, the CDR3 is TGTGCCAGCAGCTTAGCGTCCAGCGGGAGTTACTACGAGCAGTACTTC. Its protein product is CASSLASSGSYYEQYF.

This clone occurred a few times. The chain combines TRBV2 with TRBJ2-1; tentatively, D is TRBD1 (6 bases). The CDR3 runs to 14 residues. CDR1 is SNHLY and CDR2 is FYNNEI in the germline V gene. The V gene lost 5 bases and the J gene lost 5 bases, with 13 bases spanning the gap. The CDR3 coding sequence is TGTGCCAGCAGTAGTCCCAGGGGAAACAATGAGCAGTTCTTC. It specifies CASSSPRGNNEQFF.

This clone appeared once. One end of the junction does not line up with germline, which may come from a read error. Additional DNA sequences in this sample encode the identical CDR3. V and J are TRBV12-3 or TRBV12-4 and TRBJ2-2; TRBD2 is a possible D gene (6 bases). CDR3 length: 13 residues. CDR3 DNA sequence: TGCGCCGTTCGGGGGACGAACACCGGGGAGCTGTTTTTT. Translated: CAVRGTNTGELFF.

This rearrangement joins TRBV11-1 to TRBJ1-1; TRBD1 is a possible D gene (6 bases). The CDR3 length is 15 residues. Germline CDR1 and CDR2: SGHAT and FQDESV (reference sequence). Trimming pared 4 bases from V and 0 bases from J, leaving 12 bases between. DNA for the CDR3: TGTGCCAGCAGCTCCCCAGGGGTCATGAACACTGAAGCTTTCTTT. It specifies CASSSPGVMNTEAFF.

The chain has TRBV29-1 and TRBJ1-1, with TRBD1 matching 7 bases. The CDR3 totals 12 residues. Germline values: CDR1 SQVTM, CDR2 ANQGSEA. V shed 4 bases, J shed 11 bases, and the junction held 10 bases outside the gene matches. CDR3 region: CSVAETGTGAFF. CDR3 DNA: TGCAGCGTTGCCGAGACAGGGACCGGGGCTTTCTTT.